This is a list of T cell receptor beta chains from one sample in a study of memory CD4+ T cells and cytomegalovirus serostatus. Data came from immunoSEQ multiplex PCR; TCRdb stores just in-frame clones and leaves some out. The sample yields about 82,000 clones, roughly 80% seen once. Sequences were obtained from memory CD4+ T cells from blood. These receptors originate from an adult in good health and CMV-seronegative. The CDR3 runs from the conserved cysteine through the conserved F or W. The order of the fields is V gene, J gene, CDR3 length, clone size, D gene, CDR3 DNA, CDR3 protein. The D gene is left open where the match is weak. Clone size is stated in some rows and not others, as once, few, many or a class when expanded.

>TRBV29-1|TRBJ2-5|14|NA|TRBD2
TGCAGCGTTGAACTTGGACTAGCGGGAGGGGAGCAGTACTTC
CSVELGLAGGEQYF
>TRBV5-4|TRBJ1-1|17|NA|NA
TGTGCCAGCAGCTTCAACCGCGACAGCACCTTGAACACTGAAGCTTTCTTT
CASSFNRDSTLNTEAFF
>TRBV7-2|TRBJ1-4|14|NA|NA
TGTGCCAGCAGTTTCCAGGGGAGTGAGGAAAAACTGTTTTTT
CASSFQGSEEKLFF
>TRBV6-5|TRBJ2-7|15|NA|TRBD1
TGTGCCAGCCAATATGCGGGACAGGGCTCCTACGAGCAGTACTTC
CASQYAGQGSYEQYF
>TRBV5-1|TRBJ1-2|12|NA|NA
TGCGCCAGCAGCTTGGGTACGGGCGGCTACACCTTC
CASSLGTGGYTF
>TRBV15|TRBJ2-7|13|few|NA
TGTGCCACCAGCTTATTACGAGGATACGAGCAGTACTTC
CATSLLRGYEQYF
>TRBV6-1|TRBJ1-1|14|NA|NA
TGTGCCAGCAGGGAGAACGGGCCAAACACTGAAGCTTTCTTT
CASRENGPNTEAFF
>TRBV6-5|TRBJ1-1|13|NA|NA
TGTGCCAGCAGTTACAATGAACGCGCTGAAGCTTTCTTT
CASSYNERAEAFF
>TRBV5-1|TRBJ2-5|13|NA|NA
TGCGCCAGCAGCGTGGGACTTCAAGAGACCCAGTACTTC
CASSVGLQETQYF
>TRBV30|TRBJ1-2|13|once|NA
TGTGCCTCGACGACCCGGGGTTTCTATGGCTACACCTTC
CASTTRGFYGYTF
>TRBV29-1|TRBJ1-2|13|NA|TRBD1
TGCAGCGTTGACCGGACAGGGGGTTATGGCTACACCTTC
CSVDRTGGYGYTF
>TRBV11-1|TRBJ1-2|13|few|NA
TGTGCCAGCAGCCGGGGCCCAGACTATGGCTACACCTTC
CASSRGPDYGYTF
>TRBV5-1|TRBJ2-4|16|NA|NA
TGCGCCAGCACCGGGGGGGCAGGGGGTACCAAAAACATTCAGTACTTC
CASTGGAGGTKNIQYF
>TRBV10-1|TRBJ2-1|15|NA|TRBD1
TGCGCCAGCAGTGTTTCAGGGGGCATATACAATGAGCAGTTCTTC
CASSVSGGIYNEQFF
>TRBV2|TRBJ1-2|13|NA|TRBD1
TGTGCCAGCAGTGCCCGGGACAGCTATGGCTACACCTTC
CASSARDSYGYTF
>TRBV7-6|TRBJ2-2|15|NA|NA
TGTGCCAGCAGCTTAGCAGGGACGGGCACCGGGGAGCTGTTTTTT
CASSLAGTGTGELFF
>TRBV7-7|TRBJ2-2|13|NA|NA
TGTGCTAGTGGGAGCTCGAACACCGGGGAGCTGTTTTTT
CASGSSNTGELFF
>TRBV30|TRBJ2-5|14|NA|NA
TGTGCCTGGAGTGGTGGGATTGTCCAAGAGACCCAGTACTTC
CAWSGGIVQETQYF
>TRBV30|TRBJ2-2|14|NA|NA
TGTGCCTGGAGTGTACCGGGCACCACCGGGGAGCTGTTTTTT
CAWSVPGTTGELFF
>TRBV7-9|TRBJ1-1|14|NA|NA
TGTGCCAGCAGCACTACAGATATGAACACTGAAGCTTTCTTT
CASSTTDMNTEAFF
>TRBV5-4|TRBJ2-7|14|NA|TRBD2
TGTGCCAGCAGCTTGGAGGCTAGCGGGGGGCCTCAGTACTTC
CASSLEASGGPQYF
>TRBV30|TRBJ1-1|12|few|NA
TGTGCCTGGGGACGGCTGAACACTGAAGCTTTCTTT
CAWGRLNTEAFF
>TRBV15|TRBJ1-5|13|NA|NA
TGTGCCACCGGAATGGGACCACGGCAGCCCCAGCATTTT
CATGMGPRQPQHF
>TRBV5-6|TRBJ1-4|15|NA|TRBD1
TGTGCCAGCAGCTCACAGGGGATTTCGGGTGAAAAACTGTTTTTT
CASSSQGISGEKLFF
>TRBV7-2|TRBJ2-7|13|NA|NA
TGTGCCAGCAGCTTCGGACCTCAGGACGAGCAGTACTTC
CASSFGPQDEQYF
>TRBV5-4|TRBJ1-2|15|few|TRBD1
TGTGCCAGCAGCACCGGGACAGTCTTACGGGGTGGCTACACCTTC
CASSTGTVLRGGYTF
>TRBV4-2|TRBJ1-2|14|NA|TRBD1
TGTGCCAGCAGCCGAGGGACAGGCGGCTATGGCTACACCTTC
CASSRGTGGYGYTF
>TRBV4-3|TRBJ1-2|13|NA|NA
TGCGCCAGCAGCCAACCAGGGGTAGGAGGCTACACCTTC
CASSQPGVGGYTF
>TRBV5-1|TRBJ1-4|14|NA|NA
TGCGCCAGCAGCGTGACAGTAGATAATGAAAAACTGTTTTTT
CASSVTVDNEKLFF
>TRBV27|TRBJ2-1|16|NA|TRBD1
TGTGCCAGCAGTTCCGGCACAGGGGTATCCTACAATGAGCAGTTCTTC
CASSSGTGVSYNEQFF
>TRBV29-1|TRBJ1-1|16|few|NA
TGCAGCGTTGTAACAAGGAGGACCCGGGCTGAAGGGAGAGCTTTCTTT
CSVVTRRTRAEGRAFF
>TRBV5-4|TRBJ1-6|14|once|TRBD1
TGTGCCAGCAGCTTACAGGGGGCCTACTCACCCCTCCACTTT
CASSLQGAYSPLHF
>TRBV2|TRBJ1-1|15|NA|NA
TGTGCCAGCAGTGAAGGAGGGACGGTGGTCACTGAAGCTTTCTTT
CASSEGGTVVTEAFF
>TRBV19|TRBJ2-3|16|NA|TRBD2
TGTGCCAGTAGTATCAGGGCGGGAGGACACACAGATACGCAGTATTTT
CASSIRAGGHTDTQYF
>TRBV19|TRBJ1-1|14|NA|NA
TGTGCCAGTAGTGGGTCTCGGGGGCCCACTGAAGCTTTCTTT
CASSGSRGPTEAFF
>TRBV5-8|TRBJ1-3|13|NA|NA
TGTGCCAGCAGCCTGAGGCCTGGAAACACCATATATTTT
CASSLRPGNTIYF
>TRBV5-4|TRBJ2-3|12|NA|NA
TGTGCCAGCAGCATTGACGCAGATACGCAGTATTTT
CASSIDADTQYF
>TRBV18|TRBJ1-1|12|NA|TRBD1
TGTGCCAGCTCGCCCAGGGGGCCTGAAGCTTTCTTT
CASSPRGPEAFF
>TRBV6-1|TRBJ1-1|14|NA|NA
TGTGCCAGCAGTGAATCCGGGGTTCGTGCTGAAGCTTTCTTT
CASSESGVRAEAFF
>TRBV9|TRBJ2-3|14|once|NA
TGTGCCAGCAGCGTAGCGGGTCGGCGGGATACGCAGTATTTT
CASSVAGRRDTQYF
>TRBV19|TRBJ2-7|13|NA|NA
TGTGCCACAAATAACGGGGGCTCCTACGAGCAGTACTTC
CATNNGGSYEQYF
>TRBV4-3|TRBJ1-1|12|NA|TRBD1
TGCGCCAGCAGCCTCGACAGGGGGCGGGCTTTCTTT
CASSLDRGRAFF
>TRBV2|TRBJ2-2|15|NA|NA
TGTGCCAGCAGTGATGAGGGTCCACGTGCCGGGGAGCTGTTTTTT
CASSDEGPRAGELFF
>TRBV11-2|TRBJ1-2|14|few|NA
TGTGCCAGCAGCTTACATCGCAGCTCCTATGGCTACACCTTC
CASSLHRSSYGYTF
>TRBV4-2|TRBJ1-4|15|NA|NA
TGTGCCAGCAGCCTTAATCCGGACCAAGGTGGAAAACTGTTTTTT
CASSLNPDQGGKLFF
>TRBV11-1|TRBJ2-5|14|NA|NA
TGTGCCAGCAGCTTAGTGCAGGGTCCAGAGACCCAGTACTTC
CASSLVQGPETQYF
>TRBV19|TRBJ1-1|15|NA|TRBD1
TGTGCCAGTAAGGTCTTAGGGACAGGGAACACTGAAGCTTTCTTT
CASKVLGTGNTEAFF
>TRBV27|TRBJ2-5|12|NA|NA
TGTGCCAGCAGCCGAGACCAAGAGACCCAGTACTTC
CASSRDQETQYF
>TRBV28|TRBJ2-7|15|NA|TRBD1
TGTGCCACCCAAACCGCAGGGGGAGAGCATTACGAGCAGTACTTC
CATQTAGGEHYEQYF
>TRBV5-6|TRBJ2-1|17|NA|NA
TGTGCCAGCAGTTTCGGGAGGGGGCATCAGTTATACAATGAGCAGTTCTTC
CASSFGRGHQLYNEQFF
>TRBV5-1|TRBJ2-7|12|NA|TRBD2
TGCGCGTCGACGCGGGGGGGCGACGAGCAGTACTTC
CASTRGGDEQYF
>TRBV29-1|TRBJ2-7|13|NA|TRBD1
TGCAGCGTTGTGGGACAGGGTCGGTACGAGCAGTACTTC
CSVVGQGRYEQYF
>TRBV5-6|TRBJ1-2|12|NA|NA
TGTGCCAGCAGTACAGATTACTATGGCTACACCTTC
CASSTDYYGYTF
>TRBV27|TRBJ2-1|15|NA|TRBD1
TGTGCCAGCAGTTTAAGTTGGACAGGGCACAATGAGCAGTTCTTC
CASSLSWTGHNEQFF
>TRBV13|TRBJ2-7|13|NA|NA
TGTGCCAGCAGCACCCGGGCCTTAAGCGAGCAGTACTTC
CASSTRALSEQYF